The 21 T cell receptor beta chains reported below all come from one sample, sequenced in a study of Graves' ophthalmopathy and Graves' hyperthyroidism. RNA transcripts provided the template for amplifying TCR beta CDR3 regions. An opening RT-PCR round employed HTBI primers and preceded a second-round multiplex PCR. TCRdb redid the calling of the multiplex PCR reads with MiXCR, one entry per CDR3 protein. The sample shows about 1.1 million distinct CDR3 sequences, about two fifths of them seen only once. The sample was peripheral blood or thyroid tissue (not recorded which). The receptor source for this set is an adult man with Graves' hyperthyroidism.

The chain carries TRBV5-1 and TRBJ2-3; 11 nucleotides align to TRBD1. Germline values: CDR1 SGHRS, CDR2 YFSETQ. Losses at the gene ends were 4 bases for V and 3 bases for J; bases not matched to a gene: 7. The CDR3 has 16 amino acids. The CDR3 nucleotides read TGCGCCAGCAGCCCTGGGACAGGGGGAGGGACAGATACGCAGTATTTT. Its translation is CASSPGTGGGTDTQYF.

The rearrangement uses TRBV20-1 and TRBJ1-5, with 7 bases that match TRBD1. The CDR3 spans 9 residues. In germline, CDR1 is DFQATT, CDR2 SNEGSKA (reference sequence). The V and J ends lost 4 bases and 14 bases, in that order; junction bases with no gene match: 2. This CDR3 is CSATDREHF. In nucleotides, the CDR3 is TGCAGTGCTACAGACAGGGAGCATTTT.

The chain is built from TRBV2 and TRBJ2-5; D unclear. Deletions cut 8 bases from V and 4 bases from J, with 14 bases between. Looked up from germline, CDR1 is SNHLY and CDR2 is FYNNEI. The CDR3 runs to 13 residues. The CDR3 reads CASDPPVRETQYF. For the CDR3, the DNA is TGTGCCAGCGATCCCCCGGTCCGAGAGACCCAGTACTTC.

This clonotype showed up many times. The chain is built from TRBV4-2 and TRBJ2-2; D unresolved. CDR1 and CDR2 from the germline V gene are LGHNA and YNFKEQ. The V end lost 2 bases, the J end lost 6 bases, and 4 bases lay between the germline ends. The CDR3 sequence is 12 residues long. In DNA, the CDR3 is TGTGCCAGCAGCCAAAATGCCGGGGAGCTGTTTTTT. It codes for CASSQNAGELFF.

V gene TRBV5-8 combines with J gene TRBJ2-7; D is unclear. V shed 3 bases and J shed 12 bases, with 25 bases lying between them. Germline values: CDR1 SGHTS, CDR2 YDEGEE. There are 15 residues in the CDR3. The DNA for the CDR3 is TGTGCCAGCAGCTCAAGCCTATTCACTTCGCAGGTCGCGTACTTC. Amino acids: CASSSSLFTSQVAYF.

This clonotype was observed a single time. Germline and junction disagree at one end, which may indicate a read error. The CDR3 loop is CASSRGGGQGYSPLHF. As DNA, the CDR3 is TGTGCCAGCAGTCGAGGAGGGGGACAGGGGTATTCACCCCTCCACTTT. V is TRBV10-3 and J is TRBJ1-6; 10 nucleotides agree with TRBD1. CDR3 length: 16 amino acids. The germline V gene encodes CDR1 ENHRY and CDR2 SYGVKD.

A remark on this clonotype: A much bigger clone sits one base away, suggesting this may be a read error. The chain combines TRBV12-3 or TRBV12-4 with TRBJ1-1; no firm D call. CDR3 length: 13 residues. The V end lost 7 bases, the J end lost 3 bases, and 12 bases lay between the germline ends. CDR3: CASTDYADTEAFF. CDR3 nucleotides: TGTGCCAGCACCGATTACGCTGACACTGAAGCTTTCTTT.

This chain uses TRBV14 with TRBJ1-2, with D hard to call. The CDR3 spans 13 residues. V was cut by 0 bases and J by 8 bases, with 10 bases left in between. Germline CDR1 SGHDN, CDR2 FVKESK. The CDR3 region has the DNA TGTGCCAGCAGCCAAGAAGGACCGGAGGGCTACACCTTC. It specifies CASSQEGPEGYTF.

The sample holds many counts of this clonotype. The chain joins TRBV2 to TRBJ2-7; TRBD2 matches at 7 bases. Germline lookup yields CDR1 SNHLY and CDR2 FYNNEI. The V and J ends lost 2 bases and 12 bases, in that order; junction bases with no gene match: 10. The CDR3 covers 13 residues. CDR3 protein: CASSELSGGRRYF. CDR3 in DNA: TGTGCCAGCAGTGAACTCTCGGGAGGCCGTCGGTACTTC.

The chain carries TRBV6-6 and TRBJ2-6; no clear D. Trimming removed 8 bases at V and 0 bases at J, with 8 bases between. The CDR3 has 14 residues. Looked up from germline, CDR1 is MNHNY and CDR2 is SVGAGI (reference sequence). CDR3 DNA sequence: TGTGCCAGCTTTTTGAACTCTGGGGCCAACGTCCTGACTTTC. Translation: CASFLNSGANVLTF.

V gene TRBV20-1 combines with J gene TRBJ2-6; unclear D gene. The CDR3 loop spans 15 amino acids. The V end lost 7 bases, the J end lost 0 bases, and 13 bases lay between the germline ends. CDR1 is DFQATT and CDR2 is SNEGSKA in the germline V gene (reference sequence). The CDR3 region is CSGRPLSSGANVLTF. The CDR3 nucleotides are TGCAGTGGCAGACCCTTAAGCTCTGGGGCCAACGTCCTGACTTTC.

About this clonotype: This sequence may be a read error, since a much larger clone differs from it by one base. No conserved phenylalanine or tryptophan is present at the end of the CDR3, so a read error is the likely explanation. The CDR3 DNA follows: TGTGCCAGCAGCTTGGGACAGGGGTTACAGGGCTACACCTCC. Protein: CASSLGQGLQGYTS. The chain couples TRBV7-9 to TRBJ1-2; 10 bases line up with TRBD1. CDR1 is SEHNR and CDR2 is FQNEAQ in the germline V gene (reference sequence). CDR3 size: 14 residues. The V and J ends lost 3 bases and 8 bases, in that order; junction bases with no gene match: 6.

The J gene is TRBJ2-7, the V gene TRBV11-3; 8 positions match TRBD2. V gave up 2 bases and J gave up 4 bases; unmatched junction bases: 7. This CDR3 has 15 amino acids. The germline CDR1 and CDR2 sequences are SGHNT and YENEEA. The CDR3 is CASSLMSGSGYEQYF. For the CDR3, the DNA is TGTGCCAGCAGCTTAATGAGCGGGAGTGGTTACGAGCAGTACTTC.

This clonotype was recorded a few times. V and J are TRBV12-3 or TRBV12-4 and TRBJ1-3, with no clear D. Trimming took 2 bases from V and 2 from J, leaving 19 bases between them. The CDR3 runs to 18 residues. Written as DNA, the CDR3 is TGTGCCAGCAGTTTAAAGGAGCGGAGACCATCGGCTGGAAACACCATATATTTT. Protein sequence: CASSLKERRPSAGNTIYF.

The V call is TRBV20-1, the J call TRBJ2-5, with 13 bases identical to TRBD2. Germline CDR1 reads DFQATT; CDR2 reads SNEGSKA (reference sequence). The CDR3 consists of 16 residues. V dropped 3 bases and J dropped 4; count of bases not matched to a gene: 8. The CDR3 DNA is TGCAGTGCTAGTGGACTAGCGGGAGATCCCCCAGAGACCCAGTACTTC. Translation: CSASGLAGDPPETQYF.

This clonotype came up many times. CDR3 DNA: TGTGCCAGCAAATCTTCGGGAGAGAACACTGAAGCTTTCTTT. Amino acid sequence: CASKSSGENTEAFF. The J gene is TRBJ1-1, the V gene TRBV6-6; no clear D. The germline CDR1 and CDR2 sequences are MNHNY and SVGAGI (reference sequence). Trimming pared 7 bases from V and 1 base from J, leaving 13 bases between. The CDR3 runs 14 residues.

The sample holds many counts of this clonotype. This chain connects TRBV7-2 to TRBJ2-7, with D hard to call. The germline CDR1 and CDR2 sequences are SGHTA and FQGNSA. Trimming pared 5 bases from V and 4 bases from J, leaving 6 bases between. The CDR3 contains 11 residues. The CDR3 region is CASSLYYEQYF. CDR3 nucleotides: TGTGCCAGCAGCCTCTATTACGAGCAGTACTTC.

The rearrangement uses TRBV7-9 and TRBJ2-5; 10 bases are a match to TRBD1. V lost 5 bases, J lost 9 bases, and 12 bases stayed unmatched. The CDR3 loop spans 15 amino acids. From germline, CDR1 is SEHNR and CDR2 FQNEAQ (reference sequence). CDR3 protein: CASSTGQGRGTPQYF. In nucleotides, the CDR3 is TGTGCCAGCAGCACGGGACAGGGGCGAGGGACGCCCCAGTACTTC.

A word on this clonotype: A read error may explain this, as a much larger clone is one base away. This chain joins TRBV11-2 and TRBJ2-5, with 8 bases matching TRBD2. J was trimmed by 5 bases and V by 11 bases; bases with no gene match: 10. The germline V gene has CDR1 SGHAT and CDR2 FQNNGV. CDR3 length equals 13 residues. As DNA, the CDR3 is TGTGCCGGCACGGGGGGGGCTGGGGAGACCCAGTACTTC. Protein product: CAGTGGAGETQYF. Variable domain in full (rest from reference TRBV11-2 and TRBJ2-5): EAGVAQSPRYKIIEKRQSVAFWCNPISGHATLYWYQQILGQGPKLLIQFQNNGVVDDSQLPKDRFSAERLKGVDSTLKIQPAKLEDSAVYLCAGTGGAGETQYFGPGTRLLVL.

This clonotype appeared many times. DNA of the CDR3: TGCAGTCTGGGTGGGAATCAGCCCCAGCATTTT. This encodes CSLGGNQPQHF. The rearrangement joins TRBV20-1 to TRBJ1-5, with D hard to call. CDR3 size: 11 residues. Germline V gives CDR1 DFQATT, CDR2 SNEGSKA (reference sequence). The ends were cut back, 8 bases at V and 4 bases at J, with 9 bases in the middle.

The gene calls are TRBV19 and TRBJ2-3; D gene uncertain. The germline V and J ends were trimmed by 3 bases and 1 base, with 11 bases remaining between them. Germline CDR1 LNHDA, CDR2 SQIVND (reference sequence). The CDR3 spans 15 residues. The CDR3 is CASSIRTIGTDTQYF. The CDR3 nucleotides are TGTGCCAGTAGTATCCGAACAATTGGCACAGATACGCAGTATTTT.